A selection of T cell receptor beta chains follows, all from one sample in a study of cytomegalovirus exposure and HLA in healthy donors. Generated by immunoSEQ multiplex PCR, the TCRdb table keeps only in-frame clones and is missing some. The profile shows about 160,000 clones, approximately 80% of them singletons. Sequencing was done on a sample of PBMCs. All receptors derive from a woman aged 40 to 49 in good health and CMV-seropositive. The CDR3 runs from the conserved cysteine through the conserved F or W. D genes are given only for firm matches. The size field is filled for only some rows; it gives once, few, many or a size class.

j_gene	v_gene	abundance	d_gene	CDR3aa	CDR3nt
TRBJ1-3	TRBV7-9	once	NA	CASSLTQTSGNTIYF	TGTGCCAGCAGCTTAACACAGACCTCTGGAAACACCATATATTTT
TRBJ2-5	TRBV13	NA	TRBD2	CASSSRTSGGETQYF	TGTGCCAGCAGCTCCCGGACTAGCGGGGGTGAGACCCAGTACTTC
TRBJ2-7	TRBV6-5	NA	NA	CASRATESPYEQYF	TGTGCCAGCAGAGCGACAGAATCCCCCTACGAGCAGTACTTC
TRBJ2-1	TRBV7-9	NA	TRBD2	CASSSGVAGASYNEQFF	TGTGCCAGCAGCTCAGGCGTAGCGGGGGCGTCCTACAATGAGCAGTTCTTC
TRBJ2-7	TRBV29-1	NA	NA	CSVTGGAYEQYF	TGCAGCGTTACCGGTGGAGCCTACGAGCAGTACTTC
TRBJ2-7	TRBV7-2	NA	TRBD1	CASSLIGQGYEQYF	TGTGCCAGCAGCTTGATTGGACAGGGGTACGAGCAGTACTTC
TRBJ2-1	TRBV19	NA	TRBD2	CASSLGLRIPDEQFF	TGTGCCAGTAGTTTGGGACTAAGAATACCGGATGAGCAGTTCTTC
TRBJ2-7	TRBV30	NA	TRBD2	CAWTRRGGLYEQYF	TGTGCCTGGACGAGGCGGGGGGGCCTCTACGAGCAGTACTTC
TRBJ1-1	TRBV5-5	once	TRBD1	CASSLMGQGTEAFF	TGTGCCAGCAGCTTGATGGGACAGGGAACTGAAGCTTTCTTT
TRBJ1-6	TRBV15	few	NA	CATLTLEGDWDNSPLHF	TGTGCCACCTTGACATTGGAAGGGGATTGGGATAATTCACCCCTCCACTTT
TRBJ1-2	TRBV2	once	TRBD1	CASTSDPGTGYGYTF	TGTGCCAGCACTTCAGACCCCGGGACAGGGTATGGCTACACCTTC
TRBJ1-3	TRBV6-5	NA	NA	CASSLGKGSSGNTIYF	TGTGCCAGCAGTTTAGGGAAAGGGAGCTCTGGAAACACCATATATTTT
TRBJ2-2	TRBV4-1	NA	NA	CASSQERSRSGELFF	TGCGCCAGCAGCCAAGAAAGGTCCCGGAGCGGGGAGCTGTTTTTT
TRBJ2-7	TRBV19	NA	NA	CASSIVGTGGEQYF	TGTGCCAGTAGTATAGTAGGGACTGGCGGCGAGCAGTACTTC
TRBJ1-1	TRBV30	NA	NA	CAWSVYRLNTEAFF	TGTGCCTGGAGTGTCTACAGACTGAACACTGAAGCTTTCTTT
TRBJ1-1	TRBV10-3	NA	NA	CAISLQGLEAFF	TGTGCCATCAGTCTACAGGGTTTGGAAGCTTTCTTT
TRBJ2-2	TRBV18	NA	NA	CASSPLVAVSTGELFF	TGTGCCAGCTCACCTCTTGTGGCGGTGAGCACCGGGGAGCTGTTTTTT
TRBJ2-2	TRBV29-1	NA	NA	CSVEDLPGELFF	TGCAGCGTTGAAGATCTACCCGGGGAGCTGTTTTTT
TRBJ2-1	TRBV5-6	NA	NA	CASSLRRDYNEQFF	TGTGCCAGCAGCTTGCGGCGGGACTACAATGAGCAGTTCTTC
TRBJ1-1	TRBV30	NA	TRBD1	CAGGGDRWGDTEAFF	TGTGCCGGAGGGGGGGACAGGTGGGGGGACACTGAAGCTTTCTTT